This T cell receptor beta chain appears in the sequencing data of a study of T cells in Graves' hyperthyroidism and ophthalmopathy (dated by TCRdb to between 2017 and 2020). At the level of the whole study: Peripheral blood samples were taken at initial diagnosis, before any treatment was given. TCR V-J signatures able to tell the groups apart were searched for in a discovery cohort of 90 to 100 patients, of whom more than 40 had Graves' ophthalmopathy and roughly 57 had stable Graves' hyperthyroidism. An independent validation cohort of around 19 hyperthyroidism patients and 15 or so patients who later progressed to ophthalmopathy tested prospective prediction of ophthalmopathy. The approximately 100 discovery patients were divided at random into training and test sets in a 7:3 ratio. Thyroid tissue and blood T-cell repertoires from about six Graves' hyperthyroidism patients were also compared in the study. After sampling, hyperthyroidism patients received methimazole starting at 30 mg daily, and ophthalmopathy patients received high-dose intravenous methylprednisolone. According to the paper, TCR Vbeta CDR3 sequencing was carried out on around 140 peripheral blood samples, which came from fewer than 50 ophthalmopathy, 80 or so hyperthyroidism and about 17 progressor patients.

The TCR beta CDR3 regions were amplified from RNA transcripts. For the first round of RT-PCR on the TCR CDR3, the HTBI primer set was used together with the Qiagen OneStep RT-PCR kit. Libraries were constructed in a second round of multiplex PCR, after which size selection and purification were carried out. Sequencing of the libraries was done on an Illumina HiSeq2000 using paired-end 100 bp reads. In the paper's pipeline: Raw data were processed with SOAPnuke, discarding reads with adapters, uncalled bases, mean Phred below 15, or no exact constant-primer or identifier match. High-quality paired reads were merged with COPE v1.2.5, and unique nucleotide sequences were defined as clonotypes. MiTCR v1.1 was used to align clonotypes to the IMGT TRBV, TRBD and TRBJ reference segments. Only V-J combinations with frequency above 0.0001, covering about 99% of repertoires, were analysed. A TCS score was defined as the ratio between F50 (clonal expansion) and ExV (chaos), using BLOSUM62-based TCRdist between CDR3 peptides within each V-J. Welch's t-statistics and random forest reduced 500 to 550 V-J features to some 14, which were used in a naive Bayes classifier (R e1071). TCRdb reran the public reads through fastp at Q25 and MiXCR, keeping productive beta chains. Under each unique CDR3 protein, matching rows form one entry showing the most common genes and DNA. The V and J calls shown here were made by TCRdb, not taken from the authors' results. The sample table records 530,000 or so distinct CDR3 sequences; roughly 25% of these occur just once. The top ten hold roughly 12% of the sample.

Trimming takes 3 bases from V and 8 bases from J, and the germline ends sit 10 bases apart. The CDR3 contains 12 residues, cysteine and phenylalanine counted. The retained sequence is limited to the CDR3, 36 bases, with the frame set at the first base. From the germline V gene, CDR1 is MDHEN and CDR2 is SYDVKM. With regard to this clonotype: Its specific antigen is unknown. Nothing much larger sits one base from this clone, and base qualities are not available.

The research as a whole found: In validation, the model predicted progression to ophthalmopathy a median of roughly six months before onset, with roughly 70% sensitivity and about 72% specificity. In cross-validation, a model built on a 13 V-J signature told ophthalmopathy apart from stable hyperthyroidism with approximately 90% sensitivity and about 81% specificity, and in testing the same model reached 80%/75%. Most expanded thyroid clonotypes (frequency above 0.001) were also detected in blood, a finding suggesting that blood repertoires may reflect thyroid immune responses. Sample size was not statistically predetermined, and blinding of investigators to group allocation was not performed.

Ophthalmopathy patients had moderately to severely active disease, with a Clinical Activity Score of 3 or more, a NOSPECS grade of 4 or more, and a disease duration of less than 3 months. The study excluded patients with uncontrolled infections, other autoimmune diseases, pregnancy or lactation. Diagnoses were based on clinical symptoms, serum thyroxine and TRAb, thyroid ultrasound and orbital computed tomography. PBMCs were isolated from approximately 10 ml of fresh peripheral blood by Ficoll-Paque density gradient centrifugation. Total RNA was extracted using Trizol reagent, and RNA quality was assessed on an Agilent 2100 Bioanalyzer.

The rearrangement joined TRBV28 to TRBJ1-1; the D gene is not confidently resolved. This TCR was recovered from a woman aged 30 to 39 with Graves' ophthalmopathy. Specimen: blood. The encoded CDR3 is CASSFPDREAFF. The nucleotide sequence is TGTGCCAGCAGTTTCCCCGATCGGGAAGCTTTCTTT.